The clone carrying this T cell receptor beta chain was seen only a few times. Its antigen remains unidentified. This entry belongs to a study of T cell responses to AZD1222 COVID-19 vaccine. Only in-frame clones appear in the TCRdb table, and some are missing; sequencing was by immunoSEQ multiplex PCR. The sample yields about 180,000 clones, about 89% seen once. Findings of the study overall: Only a handful of AZD1222 recipients, about six in all, had baseline seropositivity. The study reported that nearly half of spike-specific TCRs target unmutated variant regions. Spike-specific TCR breadth and depth were elevated following two AZD1222 doses.

From germline, CDR1 is SNHLY and CDR2 FYNNEI. The CDR3 contains 13 residues. The germline V and J ends were trimmed by 6 bases and 1 base, with 9 bases remaining between them. This clonotype was obtained from an adult in good health. The chain links TRBV2 to TRBJ1-1; D gene uncertain. The input for sequencing was peripheral blood, taken on day 0 of AZD1222 vaccination. The CDR3 loop is CASSSQPNTEAFF. CDR3 DNA: TGTGCCAGCAGCTCACAGCCGAACACTGAAGCTTTCTTT.